This TCR beta chain stems from a study of cytomegalovirus exposure and HLA in healthy donors. Study-wide results and limits: Later analysis indicated greater clonal expansion among HLA-associated TCR beta chains than among equally common other chains.

As for the donors, each was a healthy bone marrow donor. Regarding this clone: The antigen remains undetermined.

Use of 60 Vbeta and 13 Jbeta primers characterized the PCR. Generated by immunoSEQ multiplex PCR, the TCRdb table keeps only in-frame clones and is missing some. The sample has fewer than 200,000 clones, around 72% seen once; the top ten hold roughly 7.1%. V trimming: 6 bases; J trimming: 1 base; junction bases outside the gene matches: 14. The CDR3 spans 17 residues. Germline V gene sequence: CDR1 SGHTA, CDR2 FQGNSA. The genes are TRBV7-2 and TRBJ2-5; 7 positions match TRBD2. Sequencing used PBMCs. The receptor's source is a middle-aged man in good health and CMV-seropositive. The CDR3 DNA is TGTGCCAGCAGGGGCTGGGGGAGCGGGGACCCCCAAGAGACCCAGTACTTC. Translation gives CASRGWGSGDPQETQYF.